This entry is about one TCR beta chain. These data are taken from a study of sequential checkpoint blockade in melanoma. Study-level background: Arm A got nivolumab then ipilimumab; arm B the reverse, 1:1. Each arm's sequence ended with maintenance nivolumab.

Produced via immunoSEQ multiplex PCR; TCRdb's table is partial and in-frame only. The table has roughly 13,000 clones, 52% seen once. This CDR3 is 16 amino acids long. The V end lost 7 bases, the J end lost 4 bases, and 23 bases lay between the germline ends. The germline V gene has CDR1 SGHNT and CDR2 YYREEE (reference sequence). The sample's treatment: randomized to nivolumab then ipilimumab (arm A) or the reverse (arm B). No patient had prior DNA-damaging chemotherapy. Sorted cells were live CD3+CD8+, lacking CD19 and CD56, from PBMCs. The TCR originated in a human donor with melanoma. The chain is built from TRBV5-4 and TRBJ1-2, with unresolved D. This sample comprised CD8+ T cells sorted from blood (inferred from file names), obtained from a patient given nivolumab and ipilimumab in sequence. CDR3 DNA: TGTGCCAGCGTTGTCCCCTTACCAGGAAAGACCTATGGCTACACCTTC. It is translated as CASVVPLPGKTYGYTF.